The entry below describes one T cell receptor beta chain. The source material, RNA transcripts, was used to amplify TCR beta CDR3 regions. In the first-round RT-PCR of the TCR CDR3, the HTBI primer set was used. MiXCR was run by TCRdb on the multiplex PCR reads, yielding one entry per CDR3 protein. The sample carries 200,000 to 250,000 distinct CDR3 sequences, 17% recorded once. The data belong to a study of T cells in Graves' hyperthyroidism and ophthalmopathy. The sequence was collected from a man aged 50 to 60 with Graves' hyperthyroidism. Source material: blood.

CDR3 loop: CASTPGVGYTQYF. The CDR3 DNA is TGTGCCAGCACCCCAGGGGTCGGTTATACGCAGTATTTT. The J gene is TRBJ2-3, the V gene TRBV11-2; possible D gene TRBD1, 6 bases. The CDR3 runs 13 residues. Trimming pared 7 bases from V and 7 bases from J, leaving 15 bases between. Germline CDR1 and CDR2: SGHAT and FQNNGV.